Presented here are 13 T cell receptor beta chains from one specimen sequenced in a study of cytotoxic CD8 clonotypes in ibrutinib-treated CLL (dated by TCRdb to about 2021). The library was made by the immunoSEQ multiplex PCR assay. The clones in this table, taken by TCRdb from immuneACCESS, are in-frame only. Not every clone is retained; where verified, under half of the shortfall comes from an unresolved V gene, and the cause of the rest is unknown. The sample contains 50,000 or so clones, over 80% of them found a single time. The ten most abundant clones make up around 21% of the sample. According to the study, the label for this sample's time point signals: approximately 25 months on ibrutinib. The sequencing used PBMCs, collected after 24 months of ibrutinib treatment. The source is a human donor with chronic lymphocytic leukemia.

The chain carries TRBV27 and TRBJ2-1; the D gene is possibly TRBD1 (6 bases). The germline gives CDR1 MNHEY, CDR2 SMNVEV (reference sequence). The CDR3 has 12 amino acids. Deletions cut 6 bases from V and 8 bases from J, with 11 bases between. CDR3 sequence reads: CASSLQGYEQFF. In nucleotides, the CDR3 is TGTGCCAGCAGCCTACAGGGTTATGAGCAGTTCTTC.

CDR3 nucleotides: TGTGCCAGCAGCTTAGCGGTTCGGGAGGCAGATACGCAGTATTTT. Residues: CASSLAVREADTQYF. The chain links TRBV7-2 to TRBJ2-3, with TRBD2 matching 7 bases. The V gene's germline CDR1 is SGHTA and CDR2 FQGNSA. CDR3 length: 15 amino acids. V was clipped by 0 bases and J by 4 bases; unmatched bases: 4.

V is TRBV6-6 and J is TRBJ2-7; the match to TRBD1 covers 8 bases. CDR1 and CDR2 (germline): MNHNY, SVGAGI (reference sequence). After removal of 6 bases from V and 2 bases from J, the junction contained 6 bases not matched to a gene. CDR3 length equals 14 residues. For the CDR3, the DNA is TGTGCCAGCAGGACCGGGACAGGAGCCTACGAGCAGTACTTC. Translated, it gives CASRTGTGAYEQYF.

This clone occurred once. The rearrangement uses TRBV18 and TRBJ1-1; 9 positions match TRBD1. CDR1 is KGHSH and CDR2 is LQKENI in the germline V gene. This CDR3 has 14 residues. The V and J ends lost 7 bases and 6 bases, in that order; junction bases with no gene match: 9. The CDR3 is CASLSRDRDSEAFF. In DNA form, the CDR3 reads TGTGCCAGCTTATCCCGGGACAGGGATTCTGAAGCTTTCTTT.

The rearrangement uses TRBV5-1 and TRBJ1-2, with a weak D call TRBD1 (6 bases). V lost 6 bases and J lost 1, with 16 bases in between. In germline, CDR1 is SGHRS, CDR2 YFSETQ. This CDR3 region has 15 residues. CDR3 nucleotide sequence: TGCGCCAGCATCCCGGACAGCAGCCTTAACTATGGCTACACCTTC. Translated: CASIPDSSLNYGYTF.

This chain connects TRBV11-1 to TRBJ1-2; no clear D gene. This CDR3 is 13 amino acids long. The germline CDR1 and CDR2 sequences are SGHAT and FQDESV (reference sequence). V dropped 5 bases and J dropped 8 bases, with 15 bases sitting between them. The chain's CDR3 is CASSPMGGIGYTF. The CDR3 DNA reads TGTGCCAGCAGCCCCATGGGTGGGATCGGCTACACCTTC.

The J gene is TRBJ2-2, the V gene TRBV10-1; D gene unclear. The CDR3 is made up of 14 amino acids. Germline CDR1 WNHNN, CDR2 SYGVQD (reference sequence). V shed 7 bases and J shed 0 bases, with 9 bases lying between them. CDR3 protein: CASKEDANTGELFF. The CDR3 DNA reads as TGCGCCAGCAAAGAGGACGCGAACACCGGGGAGCTGTTTTTT.

This clone was observed a handful of times. The chain carries TRBV29-1 and TRBJ1-2; D is unresolved. The CDR3 runs 10 residues. Germline V lookup: CDR1 SQVTM, CDR2 ANQGSEA. CDR3 nucleotides: TGCAGTGTGGCAAACTATGGCTACACCTTC. Translated: CSVANYGYTF.

This clone was seen only a few times. This rearrangement joins TRBV7-2 to TRBJ2-1, with unresolved D. From germline, CDR1 is SGHTA and CDR2 FQGNSA. Trimming removed 7 bases from V and 13 bases from J, with 5 bases in between. This CDR3 is built from 8 residues. CDR3 coding DNA: TGTGCCAGCAACGGACAGTTCTTC. This gives the protein CASNGQFF. Filled out from reference TRBV7-2 and TRBJ2-1, the complete variable domain reads GAGVSQSPSNKVTEKGKDVELRCDPISGHTALYWYRQSLGQGLEFLIYFQGNSAPDKSGLPSDRFSAERTGGSVSTLTIQRTQQEDSAVYLCASNGQFFGPGTRLTVL.

The V call is TRBV19, the J call TRBJ1-5, with D perhaps matching TRBD1 (5 bases). Between the trimmed V and J ends, which lost 5 bases and 4 bases, there was a span of 12 bases. This CDR3 is 14 amino acids long. CDR1 and CDR2 (germline): LNHDA, SQIVND (reference sequence). The CDR3 DNA follows: TGTGCCAGTAGTCCACAGAGGGGAAATCAGCCCCAGCATTTT. Protein sequence: CASSPQRGNQPQHF.

V is TRBV11-2 and J is TRBJ2-5, with 9 bases identical to TRBD1. The J segment lost 1 base and the V segment lost 6 bases, leaving 6 bases of the junction unmatched. Germline V gives CDR1 SGHAT, CDR2 FQNNGV. This CDR3 contains 15 residues. The CDR3 loop is CASRTGTGSQETQYF. CDR3 sequence (DNA): TGTGCCAGCAGAACCGGGACAGGGTCCCAAGAGACCCAGTACTTC.

The chain carries TRBV6-5 and TRBJ2-3; D is perhaps TRBD1 (6 bases). V was clipped by 7 bases and J by 2 bases, with 16 bases between them. CDR1 is MNHEY, CDR2 SVGAGI, per germline. This CDR3 has 15 amino acids. The CDR3 sequence is CASTLTNRDTDTQYF. DNA of the CDR3: TGTGCCAGCACCCTAACGAACAGGGACACAGATACGCAGTATTTT.

The chain joins TRBV5-4 to TRBJ1-1; D unresolved. V lost 0 bases to trimming and J lost 3 bases, with 12 bases between them. CDR1 and CDR2 (germline): SGHNT, YYREEE (reference sequence). This CDR3 is 15 amino acids long. In nucleotides, the CDR3 is TGTGCCAGCAGCTTGGAAGTTGGTAGCTACACTGAAGCTTTCTTT. Its protein is CASSLEVGSYTEAFF.